This entry lists 2 T cell receptor beta chains sequenced from one sample in a study of T cell changes during pregnancy in multiple sclerosis (dated by TCRdb to about 2019). The library was produced with the immunoSEQ multiplex PCR assay. Drawn from immuneACCESS, this table holds only the in-frame rearrangements with V and J called that TCRdb kept. Clones are partly lost; checked studies trace under half to an unresolved V gene and leave the rest unexplained. This sample gives approximately 52,000 clones in total; 85% to 95% of them show up just once. 0.25% of the sample belongs to the ten largest clones. The material sequenced was CD4+ T cells from peripheral blood mononuclear cells, taken in the third trimester of pregnancy. Receptors originate from a female donor with multiple sclerosis, enrolled in a pregnancy study.

The count of this clone is one. The chain uses TRBV11-2 and TRBJ2-7; 8 nucleotides agree with TRBD1. Trimming removed 4 bases from V and 3 bases from J; junction bases left unmatched: 5. The length of the CDR3 is 14 residues. CDR1 is SGHAT, CDR2 FQNNGV, per germline. Written as DNA, the CDR3 is TGTGCCAGCAGCTCCACCGGACAGGGCTACGAGCAGTACTTC. Its translation is CASSSTGQGYEQYF.

The chain has TRBV28 and TRBJ2-7; 10 nucleotides match TRBD1. With V trimmed by 6 bases and J by 4 bases, 6 bases remained unmatched. CDR1 and CDR2 (germline): MDHEN, SYDVKM. The CDR3 covers 14 residues. The CDR3 reads CASRAPGQGYEQYF. Here the CDR3 DNA reads TGTGCCAGCAGAGCGCCGGGACAGGGGTACGAGCAGTACTTC.